The 30 T cell receptor beta chains below come from one sample, sequenced in a study of memory B cells and T cells in multiple sclerosis. Their target antigens are unknown. Stimulus-free culture yielded autoproliferating CFSE-dim and non-proliferating CFSE-high T cells, each sequenced separately. Cultures began with 5x10^7 CFSE-labeled PBMCs, unstimulated for six to seven days, with replicate wells pooled. This table comes from immunoSEQ multiplex PCR, and its TCRdb copy is limited to in-frame clones, with some not included. The sample comprises 35,000 to 55,000 clones, about four fifths of which are singletons, and 0.85% to 1.2% rests with the top ten. The sequenced sample was PBMCs from blood kept in culture. The source is a human donor with multiple sclerosis.

The chain employs TRBV5-1 and TRBJ2-2, with 8 bases matching TRBD2. Germline V gene lookup returns CDR1 SGHRS and CDR2 YFSETQ. With V trimmed by 6 bases and J by 3 bases, 1 base remained unmatched. There are 13 residues in the CDR3. The CDR3 region is CASMRGDTGELFF. The CDR3 DNA reads as TGCGCCAGCATGCGGGGGGACACCGGGGAGCTGTTTTTT.

The V call is TRBV2, the J call TRBJ1-1; 7 bases map to TRBD1. The CDR3 sequence is 15 residues long. The V gene's germline CDR1 is SNHLY and CDR2 FYNNEI. The V and J ends lost 3 bases and 3 bases, in that order; junction bases with no gene match: 7. The CDR3 DNA is TGTGCCAGCAGTGAGAGACAGGGTAGCGACACTGAAGCTTTCTTT. Its translation is CASSERQGSDTEAFF.

The chain links TRBV5-1 to TRBJ2-5; maybe TRBD2 (5 bases). The germline gives CDR1 SGHRS, CDR2 YFSETQ. V was clipped by 4 bases and J by 3 bases, with 13 bases between them. The CDR3 length is 14 residues. This CDR3 reads CASSLSAGEETQYF. CDR3 coding DNA: TGCGCCAGCAGCCTCAGTGCCGGGGAAGAGACCCAGTACTTC.

J is TRBJ2-2 and V is TRBV6-1, with TRBD1 identical over 8 bases. The trim removed 7 bases at V and 6 bases at J, leaving 7 bases unmatched. CDR3 length equals 14 residues. Germline CDR1 is MNHNS and CDR2 is SASEGT. CDR3 amino acids: CASMWTGRAGELFF. CDR3 DNA sequence: TGTGCCAGCATGTGGACAGGGAGAGCCGGGGAGCTGTTTTTT.

The CDR3, as DNA: TGCGCCAGCAGCTTTGGGACAGCGAACACTGAAGCTTTCTTT. The encoded protein is CASSFGTANTEAFF. The chain is built from TRBV5-1 and TRBJ1-1; the match to TRBD1 covers 7 bases. The germline V gene encodes CDR1 SGHRS and CDR2 YFSETQ. This CDR3 contains 14 residues. The junction had 2 bases not matched to a gene; V was cut back by 2 bases and J by 1 base. The full variable domain, completed using reference TRBV5-1 and TRBJ1-1, is KAGVTQTPRYLIKTRGQQVTLSCSPISGHRSVSWYQQTPGQGLQFLFEYFSETQRNKGNFPGRFSGRQFSNSRSEMNVSTLELGDSALYLCASSFGTANTEAFFGQGTRLTVV.

The V and J genes are TRBV30 and TRBJ2-2; D is perhaps TRBD1 or TRBD2 (5 bases each). This CDR3 has 13 amino acids. Germline assignment: CDR1 GTSNPN and CDR2 SVGIG (reference sequence). The V and J ends lost 3 bases and 8 bases respectively, with 13 bases between them. The CDR3 sequence: CAWRDSPGGELFF. The CDR3 nucleotides are TGTGCCTGGAGGGACTCCCCAGGGGGGGAGCTGTTTTTT.

This clone was seen more than once but under ten times. This sequence joins TRBV7-9 and TRBJ2-1; TRBD2 matches 7 bases. The CDR3 runs 14 residues. Trimming at V came to 5 bases and at J to 6 bases, leaving 7 bases not matched to a gene. Germline-derived CDR1 and CDR2 are SEHNR and FQNEAQ (reference sequence). The CDR3 nucleotides are TGTGCCAGCAGCGTAATGACTAGCAGCAATGAGCAGTTCTTC. Amino acid sequence: CASSVMTSSNEQFF. The full variable domain, in which reference TRBV7-9 and TRBJ2-1 provide the parts outside the CDR3, is DTGVSQNPRHKITKRGQNVTFRCDPISEHNRLYWYRQTLGQGPEFLTYFQNEAQLEKSRLLSDRFSAERPKGSFSTLEIQRTEQGDSAMYLCASSVMTSSNEQFFGPGTRLTVL.

This clone was seen more than once but under ten times. This CDR3 reads CASSPPTGYSYEQYF. The CDR3 DNA is TGTGCCAGCTCACCACCCACAGGGTACTCCTACGAGCAGTACTTC. The chain recombines TRBV18 with TRBJ2-7, with D possibly matching TRBD1 (6 bases). V shed 0 bases and J shed 0 bases, with 9 bases lying between them. This CDR3 spans 15 amino acids. Germline lookup yields CDR1 KGHSH and CDR2 LQKENI. Variable domain in full (rest from reference TRBV18 and TRBJ2-7): NAGVMQNPRHLVRRRGQEARLRCSPMKGHSHVYWYRQLPEEGLKFMVYLQKENIIDESGMPKERFSAEFPKEGPSILRIQQVVRGDSAAYFCASSPPTGYSYEQYFGPGTRLTVT.

This clone was seen once. The chain is built from TRBV6-5 and TRBJ1-1; perhaps TRBD1 as D (5 bases). V was cut by 2 bases and J by 1 base, with 11 bases left in between. The CDR3 consists of 15 residues. Germline V gene data show CDR1 as MNHEY and CDR2 as SVGAGI. This chain's CDR3 is CASSYQGLTNTEAFF. The CDR3 bases are TGTGCCAGCAGTTACCAGGGTCTCACGAACACTGAAGCTTTCTTT.

This rearrangement joins TRBV30 to TRBJ1-5, with D perhaps matching TRBD1 (6 bases). V gave up 2 bases and J gave up 4 bases, with 12 bases separating them. The CDR3 is made up of 14 amino acids. CDR1 and CDR2 (germline): GTSNPN, SVGIG (reference sequence). The CDR3 DNA is TGTGCCTGGAGTAGGACAGTAACAAATCAGCCCCAGCATTTT. It encodes CAWSRTVTNQPQHF.

The V call is TRBV7-9, the J call TRBJ2-3; 8 bases agree with TRBD2. Germline V gene sequence: CDR1 SEHNR, CDR2 FQNEAQ (reference sequence). The J segment lost 3 bases and the V segment lost 3 bases, leaving 5 bases of the junction unmatched. The CDR3 runs 15 residues. The CDR3 DNA is TGTGCCAGCAGCTTTGGGAGCGGGGGTACAGATACGCAGTATTTT. As protein: CASSFGSGGTDTQYF.

As to this clone: Other DNA sequences in this specimen translate into the identical CDR3. The chain's CDR3 is CASCAGAVGETQYF. Here the CDR3 DNA reads TGTGCCAGCTGCGCGGGGGCAGTAGGAGAGACCCAGTACTTC. The V call is TRBV6-6, the J call TRBJ2-5; tentative D call: TRBD2 (7 bases). The CDR3 totals 14 residues. CDR1 MNHNY and CDR2 SVGAGI come from the germline V gene (reference sequence). Between the trimmed V and J ends, which lost 8 bases and 4 bases, there was a span of 17 bases.

Here the CDR3 DNA reads TGTGCCAGAAGCAATAAAGGAGGACGGGGGGCGGAACAGCCCCAGCATTTT. This gives the protein CARSNKGGRGAEQPQHF. The chain carries TRBV5-3 and TRBJ1-5, with a possible D match to TRBD1 (6 bases). TRBV5-3 is an ORF for which the function is uncertain. The CDR3 totals 17 residues. V was pared by 4 bases and J by 7 bases, with 24 bases between.

The chain combines TRBV5-1 with TRBJ1-1, with D possibly matching TRBD1 (6 bases). The CDR3 loop spans 13 amino acids. Per the germline V gene, CDR1 is SGHRS and CDR2 is YFSETQ. The V end was cut by 4 bases, the J end by 4 bases, with 11 bases between. CDR3 amino acids: CASSARGGTEAFF. As DNA, the CDR3 is TGCGCCAGCAGCGCCAGGGGTGGCACTGAAGCTTTCTTT.

The chain recombines TRBV5-5 with TRBJ1-5; 10 bases line up with TRBD1. The CDR3 has 17 residues. V lost 0 bases and J lost 2; bases outside the gene matches: 5. Germline loops: CDR1 SGHKS, CDR2 YYEKEE (reference sequence). The CDR3 loop reads CASSLVWDRGGNQPQHF. As DNA, the CDR3 is TGTGCCAGCAGCTTGGTATGGGACAGGGGAGGCAATCAGCCCCAGCATTTT.

The rearrangement uses TRBV9 and TRBJ2-3; D possibly corresponds to TRBD2 (6 bases). V was trimmed by 3 bases and J by 2 bases, leaving 19 bases between them. There are 17 residues in the CDR3. Germline CDR1 and CDR2: SGDLS and YYNGEE. The CDR3 protein is CASSDSYGGINTDTQYF. For the CDR3, the DNA is TGTGCCAGCAGCGATTCATATGGGGGGATAAACACAGATACGCAGTATTTT.

The chain combines TRBV5-1 with TRBJ2-1, with 9 bases aligning to TRBD1. Germline assignment: CDR1 SGHRS and CDR2 YFSETQ. This CDR3 is 15 amino acids long. With 3 bases clipped from V and 1 base from J, the junction kept 2 bases outside the gene matches. CDR3 loop: CASSSTGGSYNEQFF. CDR3 bases: TGCGCCAGCAGCTCGACAGGGGGTTCCTACAATGAGCAGTTCTTC.

This chain links TRBV7-2 with TRBJ1-1, with 8 bases lining up with TRBD1. The germline gives CDR1 SGHTA, CDR2 FQGNSA. The V and J ends lost 4 bases and 1 base, in that order; junction bases with no gene match: 5. The CDR3 loop spans 15 amino acids. CDR3 amino acids: CASSSWTGKNTEAFF. CDR3 sequence (DNA): TGTGCCAGCAGCTCCTGGACAGGGAAGAACACTGAAGCTTTCTTT.

The chain combines TRBV9 with TRBJ2-7, with 7 bases fitting TRBD1. CDR1 SGDLS and CDR2 YYNGEE come from the germline V gene. The CDR3 extends over 14 amino acids. Germline trimming cut 4 bases from V and 2 bases from J; bases unmatched to any gene: 6. CDR3 protein: CASSITGEAYEQYF. The CDR3 nucleotides read TGTGCCAGCAGCATAACAGGGGAAGCCTACGAGCAGTACTTC.

The genes are TRBV25-1 and TRBJ1-2, with 8 nucleotides matching TRBD1. Germline V lookup: CDR1 MGHDK, CDR2 SYGVNS. This CDR3 has 15 amino acids. V trimming: 0 bases; J trimming: 4 bases; junction bases outside the gene matches: 4. The CDR3 coding sequence is TGTGCCAGCAGTGAATATCAGGGGGCGGGCTATGGCTACACCTTC. Translated, it gives CASSEYQGAGYGYTF.

This clone was counted once. The CDR3 protein is CASSHSGGYTF. CDR3 nucleotide sequence: TGTGCCAGCAGCCATTCTGGAGGCTACACCTTC. This chain joins TRBV9 and TRBJ1-2; D is unresolved. Trimming removed 4 bases at V and 8 bases at J, with 9 bases between. CDR3 length: 11 amino acids. The germline V gene has CDR1 SGDLS and CDR2 YYNGEE.

This clone was seen a handful of times. The J gene is TRBJ1-1, the V gene TRBV2, with D possibly TRBD1 on 6 matching bases. V was cut by 8 bases and J by 11 bases, with 18 bases left in between. The CDR3 runs 12 residues. Germline V gene sequence: CDR1 SNHLY, CDR2 FYNNEI. CDR3 region: CASRGTGTYAFF. The CDR3 DNA follows: TGTGCCAGCCGAGGAACCGGGACATACGCTTTCTTT.

V is TRBV6-5 and J is TRBJ2-2; D ambiguous. Trimming took 5 bases from V and 5 from J, leaving 9 bases between them. This CDR3 region has 13 residues. Germline V gene data show CDR1 as MNHEY and CDR2 as SVGAGI. CDR3 sequence (DNA): TGTGCCAGCAGTGAGATGGGGACCGGGGAGCTGTTTTTT. Residues: CASSEMGTGELFF.

The chain couples TRBV5-8 to TRBJ1-4, with a tentative D call TRBD1 (6 bases). The V end lost 5 bases, the J end lost 5 bases, and 13 bases lay between the germline ends. Germline-derived CDR1 and CDR2 are SGHTS and YDEGEE. The CDR3 length is 14 residues. CDR3 region: CASSSGVWNEKLFF. CDR3 DNA sequence: TGTGCCAGCAGTTCAGGGGTATGGAATGAAAAACTGTTTTTT.

This clone was seen a single time. The CDR3 region is CASSHRRELFF. Here the CDR3 DNA reads TGCGCCAGCAGCCATCGAAGGGAGCTGTTTTTT. The V call is TRBV4-3, the J call TRBJ2-2; D remains unclear. CDR3 length: 11 residues. Trimming cost V 3 bases and J 9 bases, with 5 bases left between them. The germline V gene encodes CDR1 LGHNA and CDR2 YSLEER.

The rearrangement links TRBV7-9 to TRBJ1-1, with no clear D. The CDR3 covers 15 residues. Germline V gene data show CDR1 as SEHNR and CDR2 as FQNEAQ (reference sequence). V lost 2 bases to trimming and J lost 0 bases, with 10 bases between them. CDR3 in amino acids: CASSLRALMNTEAFF. CDR3 DNA sequence: TGTGCCAGCAGCTTACGGGCCCTTATGAACACTGAAGCTTTCTTT. Looking up the rest from reference TRBV7-9 and TRBJ1-1 gives the full variable domain: DTGVSQNPRHKITKRGQNVTFRCDPISEHNRLYWYRQTLGQGPEFLTYFQNEAQLEKSRLLSDRFSAERPKGSFSTLEIQRTEQGDSAMYLCASSLRALMNTEAFFGQGTRLTVV.

The chain links TRBV4-3 to TRBJ2-7; D not resolved. CDR1 is LGHNA and CDR2 is YSLEER in the germline V gene. Trimming stripped 0 bases from V and 3 bases from J, with 15 bases between. CDR3 length: 16 amino acids. The DNA for the CDR3 is TGCGCCAGCAGCCAAGATCTAGGGCAGGCGAACTACGAGCAGTACTTC. It yields the protein CASSQDLGQANYEQYF.

V usage is TRBV28 and J usage is TRBJ1-4, with a weak D call TRBD1 (5 bases). Trimming took 4 bases from V and 2 from J, leaving 11 bases between them. The germline V gene has CDR1 MDHEN and CDR2 SYDVKM. This CDR3 contains 15 residues. The DNA of the CDR3 is TGTGCCAGCAGTTCCCAGGGTCCGACTAATGAAAAACTGTTTTTT. Its protein is CASSSQGPTNEKLFF.

The CDR3 is CASSLGFQGRPQHF. As DNA, the CDR3 is TGTGCCAGCAGCTTGGGGTTCCAAGGGCGGCCCCAGCATTTT. V and J are TRBV5-6 and TRBJ1-5, with D hard to call. Trimming stripped 0 bases from V and 9 bases from J, with 13 bases between. The CDR3 sequence is 14 residues long. CDR1 is SGHDT, CDR2 YYEEEE, per germline.

J is TRBJ1-2 and V is TRBV9, with 7 bases that match TRBD1. The CDR3 spans 15 residues. CDR1 and CDR2 (germline): SGDLS, YYNGEE. The V gene end was trimmed by 2 bases and the J gene end by 4 bases; junction bases not matched to a gene: 8. The chain's CDR3 is CASSVGAGTAYGYTF. In nucleotides, the CDR3 is TGTGCCAGCAGCGTGGGAGCCGGGACAGCCTATGGCTACACCTTC.